Presented here are 10 T cell receptor beta chains from one specimen sequenced in a study of tumor-infiltrating lymphocytes in localized non-small cell lung cancer. Some clones are missing from TCRdb's copy, which holds only in-frame ones; the method was immunoSEQ multiplex PCR. The sample has 13,000 or so clones; more than 65% are singletons. The material sequenced was lung tumor tissue. The receptors derive from a human donor with non-small cell lung cancer.

The chain has TRBV30 and TRBJ2-4; possible D gene TRBD1, 6 bases. This CDR3 has 14 residues. Germline CDR1 is GTSNPN and CDR2 is SVGIG (reference sequence). Trimming pared 4 bases from V and 9 bases from J, leaving 19 bases between. CDR3 region: CAWNPQGYHGIQYF. CDR3 DNA: TGTGCCTGGAATCCCCAGGGGTATCACGGCATTCAGTACTTC.

The chain employs TRBV30 and TRBJ2-1, with D perhaps TRBD2 (7 bases). This CDR3 is 15 amino acids long. CDR1 and CDR2 (germline): GTSNPN, SVGIG (reference sequence). Trimming stripped 3 bases from V and 2 bases from J, with 14 bases between. The CDR3 loop is CAWSQGRGAYNEQFF. The CDR3 nucleotides are TGTGCCTGGAGCCAAGGGAGGGGGGCCTACAATGAGCAGTTCTTC.

The chain carries TRBV9 and TRBJ1-1; TRBD1 matches 7 bases. Per the germline V gene, CDR1 is SGDLS and CDR2 is YYNGEE. CDR3 length: 14 residues. Losses at the gene ends were 3 bases for V and 1 base for J; bases not matched to a gene: 3. The CDR3: CASSAGTANTEAFF. As DNA, the CDR3 is TGTGCCAGCAGCGCCGGGACAGCGAACACTGAAGCTTTCTTT.

The rearrangement links TRBV6-5 to TRBJ1-6; D possibly corresponds to TRBD1 (6 bases). This CDR3 contains 14 residues. Trimming cost V 7 bases and J 7 bases, with 14 bases left between them. Germline CDR1 and CDR2: MNHEY and SVGAGI. Here the CDR3 DNA reads TGTGCCAGCACCCTTGGGGGCGGGAATTCACCCCTCCACTTT. Encoded protein: CASTLGGGNSPLHF.

The chain couples TRBV12-2 to TRBJ2-1. TRBV12-2 is given as a pseudogene. The CDR3 length is 14 residues. CDR3 nucleotides: TGTGCAAGTCGCTTAGGGATGGATTACAATGAGCAGTTCTTC. Protein sequence: CASRLGMDYNEQFF.

Written as DNA, the CDR3 is TGTGCCAGCTCACCTCGGACAGAGGGCTACACCTTC. Its translation is CASSPRTEGYTF. The chain recombines TRBV18 with TRBJ1-2; TRBD1 might be the D (6 bases). The V and J ends lost 3 bases and 8 bases respectively, with 10 bases between them. Germline CDR1 reads KGHSH; CDR2 reads LQKENI. CDR3 length: 12 amino acids.

The genes are TRBV19 and TRBJ2-2; the D is unclear. V was clipped by 1 base and J by 7 bases, with 10 bases between them. The CDR3 extends over 14 amino acids. Germline CDR1 LNHDA, CDR2 SQIVND (reference sequence). The CDR3 nucleotides are TGTGCCAGTAGTATAGGACTCTCTATCGGGGAGCTGTTTTTT. Translated: CASSIGLSIGELFF. The variable domain in full, with the rest retrieved from reference TRBV19 and TRBJ2-2, is DGGITQSPKYLFRKEGQNVTLSCEQNLNHDAMYWYRQDPGQGLRLIYYSQIVNDFQKGDIAEGYSVSREKKESFPLTVTSAQKNPTAFYLCASSIGLSIGELFFGEGSRLTVL.

This chain links TRBV6-6 with TRBJ2-7, with 8 bases identical to TRBD1. The CDR3 is made up of 11 amino acids. The trim removed 6 bases at V and 6 bases at J, leaving 1 base unmatched. Germline V gene lookup returns CDR1 MNHNY and CDR2 SVGAGI (reference sequence). The CDR3 DNA reads as TGTGCCAGCAGCGGACAGGGCGAGCAGTACTTC. It codes for CASSGQGEQYF.

The chain carries TRBV29-1 and TRBJ1-1; TRBD1 matches 7 bases. CDR3 size: 11 residues. V dropped 2 bases and J dropped 10; count of bases not matched to a gene: 4. The germline V gene has CDR1 SQVTM and CDR2 ANQGSEA. The CDR3, as DNA: TGCAGCGTTGAAACAGGGACAGTAGCTTTCTTT. Residues: CSVETGTVAFF.

V gene TRBV6-5 combines with J gene TRBJ2-7; 8 bases are a match to TRBD1. The J segment lost 2 bases and the V segment lost 8 bases, leaving 8 bases of the junction unmatched. Looked up from germline, CDR1 is MNHEY and CDR2 is SVGAGI. CDR3 length: 14 amino acids. CDR3 nucleotides: TGTGCCAGCCTTGACAGGGGCGGAACCTACGAGCAGTACTTC. Translated: CASLDRGGTYEQYF.